Shown below are 21 T cell receptor beta chains from a single sample sequenced in a study of prognosis after radiotherapy for stage I lung cancer. Researchers used two-round multiplex PCR to amplify TCR beta CDR3 starting from genomic DNA. For every TRBV and TRBJ gene, a specific primer was used in first-round PCR. TCRdb re-derived calls from the multiplex PCR reads in MiXCR, one entry per CDR3 protein. Here the sample spans 50,000 to 75,000 distinct CDR3 sequences, around 27% being singletons. The source was PBMCs, collected before or after stereotactic body radiation therapy (not recorded which). The receptors derive from a donor over 45 with non-small cell lung cancer.

This clonotype was seen at least ten times. The chain links TRBV5-1 to TRBJ1-1; D unclear. In germline, CDR1 is SGHRS, CDR2 YFSETQ. The V and J ends lost 7 bases and 1 base respectively, with 11 bases between them. The CDR3 is 13 residues long. CDR3 coding DNA: TGCGCCAGCCGTTATTCAGAGAACACTGAAGCTTTCTTT. It codes for CASRYSENTEAFF.

With regard to this clonotype: This clone may be a read error of a much larger clone one base away. This chain connects TRBV6-9 to TRBJ1-1; the match to TRBD1 covers 7 bases. V gave up 4 bases and J gave up 7 bases; unmatched junction bases: 9. Germline CDR1 reads MNHGY; CDR2 reads SVAAGI. CDR3 length equals 14 residues. The CDR3 DNA reads as TGTGCCAGCAGTTCCGCCGACAGGGAAAATGAAGCTTTCTTT. Residues: CASSSADRENEAFF.

At least ten counts were recorded for this clonotype. V and J are TRBV30 and TRBJ2-4; tentatively, D is TRBD2 (6 bases). CDR1 is GTSNPN, CDR2 SVGIG, per germline (reference sequence). Deletions cut 0 bases from V and 9 bases from J, with 18 bases between. This CDR3 spans 15 amino acids. The CDR3 bases are TGTGCCTGGAGTGTTTTGGGACTCGGAAGGGGCATTCAGTACTTC. It is translated as CAWSVLGLGRGIQYF. The full variable domain, rest sourced from reference TRBV30 and TRBJ2-4, is SQTIHQWPATLVQPVGSPLSLECTVEGTSNPNLYWYRQAAGRGLQLLFYSVGIGQISSEVPQNLSASRPQDRQFILSSKKLLLSDSGFYLCAWSVLGLGRGIQYFGAGTRLSVL.

To note about this clonotype: A read error may explain this, as a much larger clone is one base away. The chain couples TRBV19 to TRBJ1-4; unclear D gene. V lost 5 bases, J lost 0 bases, and 7 bases lay in between. CDR3 length: 14 amino acids. CDR1 and CDR2 from the germline V gene are LNHDA and SQIVND (reference sequence). The CDR3 DNA follows: TGTGCCAGTAGTGTGTATACAACTAATGAAAAACTGTTTTTT. Translating gives CASSVYTTNEKLFF.

Of note for this clonotype: With a much larger clone just one base away, this may be a read error. CDR3 coding DNA: TGTGCCAGCAGTTACTTGCCGGGACATGGGGCGGGTGGGGCCAACGTCCTGACTTTC. This gives the protein CASSYLPGHGAGGANVLTF. This sequence joins TRBV6-5 and TRBJ2-6; D might be TRBD1 (6 bases). The V gene's germline CDR1 is MNHEY and CDR2 SVGAGI. The CDR3 is 19 amino acids. Trimming left V 1 base short and J 3 bases short, with 19 bases between.

With respect to this clonotype: This likely stems from a read error, as it lies one base from a far larger clone. The chain is built from TRBV6-9 and TRBJ2-5, with no clear D. The V gene's germline CDR1 is MNHGY and CDR2 SVAAGI. Trimming left V 3 bases short and J 2 bases short, with 22 bases between. The CDR3 is 18 amino acids. CDR3 in DNA: TGTGCCAGCAGTTACAGCCCCGGCGAGTTCGGACGTCAAGAGACCCAGTACTTC. It is translated as CASSYSPGEFGRQETQYF.

The chain carries TRBV11-2 and TRBJ2-5, with a tentative D call TRBD1 (5 bases). CDR3 length: 15 residues. V dropped 2 bases and J dropped 2 bases, with 12 bases sitting between them. Germline V CDR1 and CDR2: SGHAT, FQNNGV. The CDR3 region has the DNA TGTGCCAGCAGCTTAAGGGGCGATGGGCAAGAGACCCAGTACTTC. Residues: CASSLRGDGQETQYF.

This clonotype was counted ten times or more. Germline and junction disagree at one end, which may indicate a read error. The gene calls are TRBV20-1 and TRBJ2-1, with unresolved D. CDR1 DFQATT and CDR2 SNEGSKA come from the germline V gene (reference sequence). The CDR3 consists of 12 residues. CDR3 protein: CSARDPVTEQFF. In DNA, the CDR3 is TGCAGTGCGAGAGACCCAGTGACTGAGCAGTTCTTC.

This clonotype was detected many times. This chain uses TRBV19 with TRBJ1-4; the D is unclear. CDR3 length: 14 residues. V gave up 5 bases and J gave up 2 bases, with 9 bases separating them. Per germline, CDR1 LNHDA and CDR2 SQIVND (reference sequence). CDR3 coding DNA: TGTGCCAGTAGTCTGGGATTGACTAATGAAAAACTGTTTTTT. The encoded protein is CASSLGLTNEKLFF.

A note on this clonotype: The germline gene is not matched at one end of the junction; a read error may be the cause. This sequence joins TRBV3-1 and TRBJ1-1; 8 bases align to TRBD1. CDR3 length: 13 residues. Looked up from germline, CDR1 is LGHDT and CDR2 is YNNKEL (reference sequence). CDR3 residues: CASSLDRGLGASF. CDR3 nucleotide sequence: TGTGCCAGCAGCCTCGACAGGGGCTTGGGAGCTTCCTTT.

This clonotype was picked up many times. This chain links TRBV28 with TRBJ1-2; 9 bases agree with TRBD1. J gave up 4 bases and V 6 bases, and 9 bases lay outside the gene matches. CDR3 size: 15 residues. The germline V gene has CDR1 MDHEN and CDR2 SYDVKM. The DNA for the CDR3 is TGTGCCAGCAGACAGGGGGCTCGTGGTACCTATGGCTACACCTTC. The encoded protein is CASRQGARGTYGYTF.

This clonotype was found many times. The chain employs TRBV28 and TRBJ2-7; 10 nucleotides line up with TRBD1. V lost 3 bases and J lost 5; bases outside the gene matches: 13. This CDR3 has 17 residues. The germline gives CDR1 MDHEN, CDR2 SYDVKM. CDR3 in amino acids: CASSFSWPGQGIDEQYF. CDR3 sequence (DNA): TGTGCCAGCAGTTTTAGTTGGCCGGGACAGGGGATCGACGAGCAGTACTTC.

This clonotype was seen repeatedly, ten times or more. The rearrangement joins TRBV12-3 or TRBV12-4 to TRBJ1-2; 9 nucleotides line up with TRBD1. V lost 6 bases and J lost 7; bases outside the gene matches: 9. The CDR3 is 14 amino acids. Written as DNA, the CDR3 is TGTGCCAGCAGCCTGAGGGGGACAGGGTCTGGCTACACCTTC. This sequence encodes CASSLRGTGSGYTF.

This clonotype was counted only a few times. This may stem from a read error, because a much larger clone lies one nucleotide away. This CDR3 reads CASRSRGQGIYEQYF. CDR3 bases: TGTGCCAGTAGATCTAGGGGACAGGGGATCTACGAGCAGTACTTC. The chain couples TRBV19 to TRBJ2-7; TRBD1 matches 10 bases. There are 15 residues in the CDR3. With 6 bases clipped from V and 3 bases from J, the junction kept 8 bases outside the gene matches. The germline CDR1 and CDR2 sequences are LNHDA and SQIVND (reference sequence).

This clonotype occurred many times. CDR3 in DNA: TGTGCCTGGAGTGCCAGGGGGCTCTATAATTCACCCCTCCACTTT. Amino acids: CAWSARGLYNSPLHF. The chain employs TRBV30 and TRBJ1-6; TRBD1 matches 8 bases. CDR3 length equals 15 residues. The V gene's germline CDR1 is GTSNPN and CDR2 SVGIG (reference sequence). V gave up 1 base and J gave up 3 bases; unmatched junction bases: 2.

This clonotype was counted many times. This chain connects TRBV20-1 to TRBJ1-1; weak D call: TRBD1 (5 bases). CDR1 is DFQATT and CDR2 is SNEGSKA in the germline V gene (reference sequence). The CDR3 consists of 13 residues. The ends were cut back, 3 bases at V and 0 bases at J, with 8 bases in the middle. CDR3: CSASRQLNTEAFF. The CDR3 nucleotides read TGCAGTGCTAGTAGACAGCTGAACACTGAAGCTTTCTTT.

This clonotype was observed many times. CDR3 region: CSALSRSGGGYNEQFF. For the CDR3, the DNA is TGCAGTGCCCTCTCCCGTAGCGGGGGCGGGTACAATGAGCAGTTCTTC. The gene calls are TRBV20-1 and TRBJ2-1; 9 nucleotides match TRBD2. This CDR3 spans 16 amino acids. With V trimmed by 6 bases and J by 4 bases, 13 bases remained unmatched. CDR1 and CDR2 (germline): DFQATT, SNEGSKA (reference sequence).

This clonotype was recorded many times. J is TRBJ1-3 and V is TRBV7-2; the D gene is possibly TRBD1 (5 bases). The CDR3 is 15 amino acids. Germline values: CDR1 SGHTA, CDR2 FQGNSA. Trimming removed 0 bases from V and 2 bases from J, with 8 bases in between. The CDR3 loop is CASSLARVTGNTIYF. The CDR3 DNA follows: TGTGCCAGCAGCTTAGCCAGGGTGACTGGAAACACCATATATTTT.

CDR3 nucleotide sequence: TGTGCCAACAGACCCTACGGATTGAATCAGCCCCAGCATTTT. Its protein product is CANRPYGLNQPQHF. This chain joins TRBV6-1 and TRBJ1-5; D remains unclear. V gave up 10 bases and J gave up 4 bases, with 17 bases separating them. The CDR3 is 14 amino acids. Germline CDR1 MNHNS, CDR2 SASEGT.

This clonotype was picked up many times. The CDR3 nucleotides are TGTGCCAGTAGTAGGACGGTCCAAGAGACCCAGTACTTC. Amino acid sequence: CASSRTVQETQYF. This chain links TRBV19 with TRBJ2-5; D is ambiguous. Trimming pared 4 bases from V and 1 base from J, leaving 7 bases between. The CDR3 totals 13 residues. Germline CDR1 reads LNHDA; CDR2 reads SQIVND (reference sequence).

The sample holds many counts of this clonotype. The chain joins TRBV2 to TRBJ2-5, with 9 bases that match TRBD1. Losses at the gene ends were 5 bases for V and 5 bases for J; bases not matched to a gene: 9. The length of the CDR3 is 15 residues. Germline loops: CDR1 SNHLY, CDR2 FYNNEI. The CDR3 bases are TGTGCCAGCAGTACCAAAAGGACAGGGGAGGAGACCCAGTACTTC. Translating gives CASSTKRTGEETQYF.